Included here is one T cell receptor beta chain sequence, with context. The antigen remains undetermined. Patients got ipilimumab 1 mg/kg beginning 14 to 28 days post-transplant. Patients received nivolumab 3 mg/kg at weeks 1, 4, 7, 10, then fortnightly to week 26. The data were obtained in a study of ipilimumab plus nivolumab after autologous stem cell transplantation. Study as a whole: Both relapsed and primary refractory DLBCL were included.

The CDR3 runs 19 residues. Germline V lookup: CDR1 MNHNS, CDR2 SASEGT. The V and J ends lost 4 bases and 4 bases respectively, with 25 bases between them. General study findings and limits: Per the authors, repertoire, Treg and microbiota data justify further study.

TCRdb keeps only in-frame clones here, not all; method: immunoSEQ multiplex PCR. The sample contains 10,000 or so clones, roughly three quarters of which appear only once. The chain combines TRBV6-1 with TRBJ1-4; D is possibly TRBD1 (6 bases). The material was PBMCs, obtained in a trial of ipilimumab plus nivolumab as post-transplant consolidation. This sequence was found in a male donor with diffuse large B-cell lymphoma. Here the CDR3 reads CASSGLVNSDRFFNEKLFF. CDR3 bases: TGTGCCAGCAGTGGCCTTGTGAACTCAGACAGGTTCTTTAATGAAAAACTGTTTTTT.